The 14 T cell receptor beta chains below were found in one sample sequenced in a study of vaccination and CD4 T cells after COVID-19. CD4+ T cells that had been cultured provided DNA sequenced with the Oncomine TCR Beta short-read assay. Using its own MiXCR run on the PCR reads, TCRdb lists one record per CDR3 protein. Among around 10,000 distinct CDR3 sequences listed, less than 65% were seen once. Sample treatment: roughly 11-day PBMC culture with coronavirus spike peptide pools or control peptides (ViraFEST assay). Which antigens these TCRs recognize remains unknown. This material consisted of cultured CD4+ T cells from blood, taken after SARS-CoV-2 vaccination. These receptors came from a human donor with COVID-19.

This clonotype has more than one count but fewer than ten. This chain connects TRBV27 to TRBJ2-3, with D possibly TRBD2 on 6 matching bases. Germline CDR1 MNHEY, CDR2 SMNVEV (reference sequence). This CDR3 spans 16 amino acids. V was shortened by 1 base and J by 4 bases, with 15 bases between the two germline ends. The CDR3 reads CASSLYGAAGPDTQYF. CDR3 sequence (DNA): TGTGCCAGCAGTTTATACGGAGCTGCGGGGCCAGATACGCAGTATTTT.

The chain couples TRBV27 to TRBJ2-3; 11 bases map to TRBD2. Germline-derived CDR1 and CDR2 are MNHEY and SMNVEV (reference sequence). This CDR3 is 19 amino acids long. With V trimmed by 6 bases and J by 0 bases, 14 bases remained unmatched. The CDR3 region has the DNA TGTGCCAGCAGCGGGGTAGCGGGGGGGCCCTTCTCTAGCACAGATACGCAGTATTTT. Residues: CASSGVAGGPFSSTDTQYF.

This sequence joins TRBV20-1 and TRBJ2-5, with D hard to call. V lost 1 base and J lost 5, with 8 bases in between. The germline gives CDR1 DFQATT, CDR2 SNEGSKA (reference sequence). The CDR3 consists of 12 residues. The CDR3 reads CSARVIVETQYF. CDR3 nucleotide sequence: TGCAGTGCTAGAGTAATAGTGGAGACCCAGTACTTC.

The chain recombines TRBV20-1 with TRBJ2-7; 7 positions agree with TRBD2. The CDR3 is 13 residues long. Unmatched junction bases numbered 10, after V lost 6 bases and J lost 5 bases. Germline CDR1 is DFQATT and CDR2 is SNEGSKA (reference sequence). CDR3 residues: CSAPREGIHEQYF. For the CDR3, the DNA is TGCAGTGCCCCCAGGGAGGGGATACACGAGCAGTACTTC.

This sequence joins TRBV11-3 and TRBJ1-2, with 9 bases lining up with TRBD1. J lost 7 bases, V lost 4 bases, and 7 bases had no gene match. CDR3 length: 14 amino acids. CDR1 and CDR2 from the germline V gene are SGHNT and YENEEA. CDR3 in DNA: TGTGCCAGCAGCTCCTTGGGACAGGGACCTGGCTACACCTTC. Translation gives CASSSLGQGPGYTF.

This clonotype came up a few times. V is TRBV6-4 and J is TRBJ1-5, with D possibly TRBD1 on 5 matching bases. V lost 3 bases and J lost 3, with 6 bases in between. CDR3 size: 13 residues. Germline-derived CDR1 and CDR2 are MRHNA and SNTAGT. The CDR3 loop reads CASSEGANQPQHF. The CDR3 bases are TGTGCCAGCAGTGAAGGGGCCAATCAGCCCCAGCATTTT.

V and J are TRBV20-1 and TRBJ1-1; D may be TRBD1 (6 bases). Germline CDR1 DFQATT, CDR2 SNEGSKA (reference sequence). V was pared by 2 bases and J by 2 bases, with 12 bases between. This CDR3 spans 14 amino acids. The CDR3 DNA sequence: TGCAGTGCTAGATCGGACAGAACTAACACTGAAGCTTTCTTT. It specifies CSARSDRTNTEAFF.

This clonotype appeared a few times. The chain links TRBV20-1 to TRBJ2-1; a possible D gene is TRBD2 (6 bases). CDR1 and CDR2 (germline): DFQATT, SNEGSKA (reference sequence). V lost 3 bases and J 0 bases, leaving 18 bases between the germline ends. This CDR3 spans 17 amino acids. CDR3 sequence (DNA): TGCAGTGCTAGGCCCAAACTAGCTCCGAGCTCCTACAATGAGCAGTTCTTC. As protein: CSARPKLAPSSYNEQFF.

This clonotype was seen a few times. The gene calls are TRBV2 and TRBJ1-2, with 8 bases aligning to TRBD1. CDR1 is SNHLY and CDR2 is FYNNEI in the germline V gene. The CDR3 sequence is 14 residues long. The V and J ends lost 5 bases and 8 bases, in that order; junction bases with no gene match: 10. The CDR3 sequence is CASSFVDRDGGYTF. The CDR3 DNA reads TGTGCCAGCAGTTTCGTGGACAGGGATGGGGGCTACACCTTC. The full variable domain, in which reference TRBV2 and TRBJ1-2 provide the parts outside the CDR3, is EPEVTQTPSHQVTQMGQEVILRCVPISNHLYFYWYRQILGQKVEFLVSFYNNEISEKSEIFDDQFSVERPDGSNFTLKIRSTKLEDSAMYFCASSFVDRDGGYTFGSGTRLTVV.

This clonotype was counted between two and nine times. This chain's CDR3 is CASSGTKGYTF. For the CDR3, the DNA is TGTGCCAGCAGTGGAACAAAGGGCTACACCTTC. The chain links TRBV28 to TRBJ1-2; the D is unclear. Trimming stripped 5 bases from V and 8 bases from J, with 9 bases between. Germline CDR1 is MDHEN and CDR2 is SYDVKM. This CDR3 comprises 11 residues.

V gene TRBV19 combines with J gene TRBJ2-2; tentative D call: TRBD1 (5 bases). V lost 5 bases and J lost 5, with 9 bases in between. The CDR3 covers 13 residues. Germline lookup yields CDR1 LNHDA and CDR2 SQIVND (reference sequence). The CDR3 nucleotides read TGTGCCAGTAGTTCCCGACAGACCGGGGAGCTGTTTTTT. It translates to CASSSRQTGELFF.

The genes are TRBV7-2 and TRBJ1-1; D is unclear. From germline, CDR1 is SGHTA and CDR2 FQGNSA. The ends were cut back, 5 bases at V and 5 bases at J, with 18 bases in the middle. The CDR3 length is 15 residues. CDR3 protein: CASSRILGVGTEAFF. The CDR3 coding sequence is TGTGCCAGCAGCCGCATTCTTGGAGTGGGTACTGAAGCTTTCTTT.

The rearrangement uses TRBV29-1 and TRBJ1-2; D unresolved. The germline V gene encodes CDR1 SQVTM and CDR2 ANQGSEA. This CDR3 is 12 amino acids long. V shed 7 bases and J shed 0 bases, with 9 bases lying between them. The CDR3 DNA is TGCAGCGCGGCTCGAGCTAACTATGGCTACACCTTC. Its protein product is CSAARANYGYTF.

CDR3 DNA sequence: TGTGCCAGCAGCTTTGGGGAATCGGGGACCCAGTACTTC. It yields the protein CASSFGESGTQYF. The V and J genes are TRBV7-2 and TRBJ2-5; D is uncertain. V was cut by 3 bases and J by 7 bases, with 12 bases left in between. Germline V gene data show CDR1 as SGHTA and CDR2 as FQGNSA. This CDR3 is 13 amino acids long.